The next 17 T cell receptor beta chains were all read from a single sample in a study of T cell changes during pregnancy in multiple sclerosis. Profiled with immunoSEQ multiplex PCR; TCRdb holds only in-frame clones, not every one. The sample holds approximately 66,000 clones, 75% to 95% seen once. The material sequenced was CD8+ T cells from peripheral blood mononuclear cells, taken before pregnancy. The receptors were sampled from a female donor with multiple sclerosis, enrolled in a pregnancy study.

The chain carries TRBV29-1 and TRBJ2-7; weak D call: TRBD2 (5 bases). Per the germline V gene, CDR1 is SQVTM and CDR2 is ANQGSEA. CDR3 length: 12 residues. The V end lost 5 bases, the J end lost 3 bases, and 11 bases lay between the germline ends. CDR3 DNA sequence: TGCAGCGTTAGTCACGGGGTCTACGAGCAGTACTTC. This translates into CSVSHGVYEQYF.

The chain joins TRBV5-5 to TRBJ2-5; D call uncertain. The CDR3 runs 14 residues. The germline V and J ends were trimmed by 2 bases and 5 bases, with 13 bases remaining between them. Germline V gene sequence: CDR1 SGHKS, CDR2 YYEKEE (reference sequence). The CDR3: CASSLDWSSETQYF. CDR3 in DNA: TGTGCCAGCAGCTTAGATTGGAGCAGCGAGACCCAGTACTTC.

V is TRBV2 and J is TRBJ2-1; 11 bases map to TRBD1. Germline V gene lookup returns CDR1 SNHLY and CDR2 FYNNEI. There are 17 residues in the CDR3. The J segment lost 3 bases and the V segment lost 1 base, leaving 5 bases of the junction unmatched. This CDR3 is CASSEVGTGGLYNEQFF. The CDR3 region has the DNA TGTGCCAGCAGTGAAGTCGGGACAGGGGGTCTCTACAATGAGCAGTTCTTC.

This chain connects TRBV10-3 to TRBJ1-2, with D maybe TRBD1 (6 bases). V was cut by 2 bases and J by 7 bases, with 8 bases left in between. CDR1 ENHRY and CDR2 SYGVKD come from the germline V gene. CDR3 length: 12 residues. CDR3 residues: CAISEQGSGYTF. The CDR3 DNA follows: TGTGCCATCAGTGAGCAGGGGTCTGGCTACACCTTC.

The V gene is TRBV7-2, the J gene TRBJ2-4; D is perhaps TRBD1 (6 bases). The CDR3 totals 18 residues. V was shortened by 3 bases and J by 0 bases, with 18 bases between the two germline ends. CDR1 and CDR2 (germline): SGHTA, FQGNSA. The CDR3 reads CASSFSDRNDLAKNIQYF. CDR3 DNA: TGTGCCAGCAGCTTCTCGGACAGAAACGACTTAGCCAAAAACATTCAGTACTTC. The variable domain in full, with the rest retrieved from reference TRBV7-2 and TRBJ2-4, is GAGVSQSPSNKVTEKGKDVELRCDPISGHTALYWYRQSLGQGLEFLIYFQGNSAPDKSGLPSDRFSAERTGGSVSTLTIQRTQQEDSAVYLCASSFSDRNDLAKNIQYFGAGTRLSVL.

The V gene is TRBV11-2, the J gene TRBJ1-1, with D possibly matching TRBD1 (5 bases). Germline CDR1 is SGHAT and CDR2 is FQNNGV. The CDR3 extends over 12 amino acids. The V end was cut by 8 bases, the J end by 4 bases, with 11 bases between. CDR3 bases: TGTGCCAGCTTCCCGGGGGGCACTGAAGCTTTCTTT. Its translation is CASFPGGTEAFF.

The chain employs TRBV4-1 and TRBJ1-1; D is undetermined. CDR3 length: 13 amino acids. The V gene lost 1 base and the J gene lost 2 bases, with 5 bases spanning the gap. In germline, CDR1 is MGHRA, CDR2 YSYEKL. The DNA of the CDR3 is TGCGCCAGCAGCCAAGGCGGTAACACTGAAGCTTTCTTT. Its translation: CASSQGGNTEAFF.

The chain links TRBV29-1 to TRBJ2-2; D gene ambiguous. V lost 1 base and J lost 5, with 8 bases in between. The CDR3 covers 13 residues. Germline CDR1 and CDR2: SQVTM and ANQGSEA. The CDR3 sequence: CSVEGGWTGELFF. In nucleotides, the CDR3 is TGCAGCGTTGAAGGCGGCTGGACCGGGGAGCTGTTTTTT.

V usage is TRBV15 and J usage is TRBJ2-1, with 8 bases aligning to TRBD2. The germline CDR1 and CDR2 sequences are LNHNV and YYDKDF (reference sequence). This CDR3 is 14 amino acids long. The V and J ends lost 0 bases and 8 bases, in that order; junction bases with no gene match: 3. The CDR3 DNA sequence: TGTGCCACCAGCAGAGATCGGGGGGGCGATGAGCAGTTCTTC. Translated: CATSRDRGGDEQFF.

The chain employs TRBV27 and TRBJ1-1; possibly TRBD1 for D (6 bases). The germline V gene has CDR1 MNHEY and CDR2 SMNVEV (reference sequence). V dropped 4 bases and J dropped 3 bases, with 12 bases sitting between them. The CDR3 is 14 residues long. CDR3 in DNA: TGTGCCAGCAGTTACCTCAGGGGTCACACTGAAGCTTTCTTT. Translation: CASSYLRGHTEAFF.

The chain uses TRBV7-3 and TRBJ2-3, with 12 nucleotides matching TRBD2. The junction had 0 bases not matched to a gene; V was cut back by 2 bases and J by 3 bases. The CDR3 is 15 amino acids. CDR1 is SGHTA and CDR2 is FQGTGA in the germline V gene. The CDR3 loop is CASSLLAGGTDTQYF. The CDR3 region has the DNA TGTGCCAGCAGCTTACTAGCGGGGGGGACAGATACGCAGTATTTT.

V and J are TRBV15 and TRBJ2-1; 7 bases map to TRBD1. Germline V gene lookup returns CDR1 LNHNV and CDR2 YYDKDF (reference sequence). This CDR3 spans 15 amino acids. V lost 5 bases and J lost 6; bases outside the gene matches: 10. The DNA for the CDR3 is TGTGCCACCAGCGCCTCGCCCGGGGACAGCAATGAGCAGTTCTTC. This codes for CATSASPGDSNEQFF.

The chain carries TRBV9 and TRBJ2-4; TRBD1 agrees at 12 bases. J was trimmed by 5 bases and V by 1 base; bases with no gene match: 13. Germline V gene data show CDR1 as SGDLS and CDR2 as YYNGEE. The CDR3 runs to 19 residues. The CDR3 nucleotides read TGTGCCAGCAGCGTAAGGGGGACAGGGGGCGACGAGTGGGAAAACATTCAGTACTTC. Translated: CASSVRGTGGDEWENIQYF.

The rearrangement uses TRBV7-2 and TRBJ1-1; 12 positions agree with TRBD1. This CDR3 has 16 amino acids. The junction had 11 bases not matched to a gene; V was cut back by 8 bases and J by 4 bases. The germline CDR1 and CDR2 sequences are SGHTA and FQGNSA. The CDR3 nucleotides are TGTGCCAGCCGCGGGACAGGGGGCAGCGCGTCCACTGAAGCTTTCTTT. Translating gives CASRGTGGSASTEAFF.

This clone has only one observation. V usage is TRBV11-3 and J usage is TRBJ2-3; TRBD1 matches at 8 bases. The CDR3 is 15 residues long. The J segment lost 2 bases and the V segment lost 5 bases, leaving 6 bases of the junction unmatched. Germline loops: CDR1 SGHNT, CDR2 YENEEA. The CDR3 loop reads CASSPHRGYTDTQYF. The CDR3 DNA sequence: TGTGCCAGCAGCCCGCACAGGGGGTACACAGATACGCAGTATTTT.

This sequence joins TRBV11-2 and TRBJ2-7, with 7 positions matching TRBD1. There are 15 residues in the CDR3. The trim removed 8 bases at V and 1 base at J, leaving 11 bases unmatched. Germline CDR1 SGHAT, CDR2 FQNNGV. The CDR3 sequence: CASGAGTAGSYEQYF. CDR3 nucleotides: TGTGCCAGCGGAGCCGGGACAGCTGGGTCCTACGAGCAGTACTTC. Full variable domain (outside the CDR3, taken from reference TRBV11-2 and TRBJ2-7): EAGVAQSPRYKIIEKRQSVAFWCNPISGHATLYWYQQILGQGPKLLIQFQNNGVVDDSQLPKDRFSAERLKGVDSTLKIQPAKLEDSAVYLCASGAGTAGSYEQYFGPGTRLTVT.

The CDR3 protein is CASTGEGDSYEQYF. The CDR3 nucleotides read TGTGCCAGCACCGGAGAAGGGGACTCCTACGAGCAGTACTTC. This chain joins TRBV6-1 and TRBJ2-7, with D tentatively TRBD1 (5 bases). Germline V CDR1 and CDR2: MNHNS, SASEGT. The CDR3 contains 14 residues. With 7 bases removed from V and 0 bases from J, the gap between germline ends came to 13 bases.